Following are 28 T cell receptor beta chains from one sample sequenced in a study of CD8 T cells in Susac syndrome. RNA, at roughly 0.45 to 1 ug, was reverse transcribed with random hexamers. A single record per CDR3 protein comes from TCRdb applying MiXCR to the immunoSEQ multiplex PCR reads. Of 130,000 or so distinct CDR3 sequences in the sample, roughly 76% were seen once. The sequenced sample was CD8+ T cells from PBMCs. These receptors all come from a human donor with multiple sclerosis.

The chain uses TRBV7-8 and TRBJ2-1, with D maybe TRBD2 (6 bases). The CDR3 sequence is 17 residues long. The V end was cut by 8 bases, the J end by 7 bases, with 27 bases between. Germline values: CDR1 SGHVS, CDR2 FQNEAQ. In DNA form, the CDR3 reads TGTGCCAGCTGCTCTGGGACTTGCTGCTGCGCGAAGAATGAGCAGTTCTTC. It translates to CASCSGTCCCAKNEQFF.

This chain links TRBV29-1 with TRBJ1-6; D is undetermined. V lost 6 bases, J lost 6 bases, and 15 bases lay in between. This CDR3 comprises 14 residues. Germline V gene data show CDR1 as SQVTM and CDR2 as ANQGSEA. This CDR3 reads CSVLYGAGNSPLHF. CDR3 DNA sequence: TGCAGCGTCCTTTATGGTGCGGGTAATTCACCCCTCCACTTT.

The chain has TRBV7-9 and TRBJ2-1, with D possibly matching TRBD2 (6 bases). Germline V gives CDR1 SEHNR, CDR2 FQNEAQ (reference sequence). The ends were cut back, 7 bases at V and 0 bases at J, with 13 bases in the middle. This CDR3 spans 15 amino acids. In nucleotides, the CDR3 is TGTGCCAGCATCCCAGACGGGAGCTCCTACAATGAGCAGTTCTTC. Its protein is CASIPDGSSYNEQFF. The full variable domain, with the rest looked up from reference TRBV7-9 and TRBJ2-1, is DTGVSQNPRHKITKRGQNVTFRCDPISEHNRLYWYRQTLGQGPEFLTYFQNEAQLEKSRLLSDRFSAERPKGSFSTLEIQRTEQGDSAMYLCASIPDGSSYNEQFFGPGTRLTVL.

This chain joins TRBV3-1 and TRBJ1-1; D unresolved. The CDR3 runs 15 residues. CDR1 LGHDT and CDR2 YNNKEL come from the germline V gene (reference sequence). With 0 bases removed from V and 2 bases from J, the gap between germline ends came to 10 bases. The CDR3 here is CASSQDSEPNTEAFF. In DNA form, the CDR3 reads TGTGCCAGCAGCCAAGATAGTGAGCCAAACACTGAAGCTTTCTTT. The variable domain in full, with the rest retrieved from reference TRBV3-1 and TRBJ1-1, is DTAVSQTPKYLVTQMGNDKSIKCEQNLGHDTMYWYKQDSKKFLKIMFSYNNKELIINETVPNRFSPKSPDKAHLNLHINSLELGDSAVYFCASSQDSEPNTEAFFGQGTRLTVV.

The chain carries TRBV7-6 and TRBJ2-2, with 10 bases identical to TRBD1. With V trimmed by 3 bases and J by 1 base, 14 bases remained unmatched. Germline V gives CDR1 SGHVS, CDR2 FNYEAQ. The CDR3 spans 20 residues. This CDR3 is CASSFTTTPRDRGNTGELFF. For the CDR3, the DNA is TGTGCCAGCAGCTTTACAACGACACCCCGGGACAGGGGGAACACCGGGGAGCTGTTTTTT.

This clonotype showed up just once. This sequence joins TRBV12-3 or TRBV12-4 and TRBJ1-5, with D perhaps matching TRBD1 (5 bases). The ends were cut back, 8 bases at V and 2 bases at J, with 10 bases in the middle. The CDR3 sequence is 13 residues long. Here the CDR3 DNA reads TGTGCCAGCGCCCCGGGGGGCAATCAGCCCCAGCATTTT. Protein sequence: CASAPGGNQPQHF.

This chain uses TRBV4-1 with TRBJ1-4; TRBD1 matches 8 bases. V gave up 1 base and J gave up 7 bases; unmatched junction bases: 5. From germline, CDR1 is MGHRA and CDR2 YSYEKL. CDR3 size: 15 residues. CDR3 DNA: TGCGCCAGCAGCCAAGTGCCAGGGGGCCTTGAAAAACTGTTTTTT. This translates into CASSQVPGGLEKLFF.

The gene calls are TRBV5-1 and TRBJ2-1; TRBD2 matches at 9 bases. V lost 1 base to trimming and J lost 8 bases; unmatched junction nucleotides: 13. This CDR3 has 17 residues. Germline CDR1 reads SGHRS; CDR2 reads YFSETQ. CDR3 DNA sequence: TGCGCCAGCAGCTTGAGACTAGCGGTGGTTGGTGGCGATGAGCAGTTCTTC. Protein: CASSLRLAVVGGDEQFF.

This chain connects TRBV9 to TRBJ1-2; TRBD1 agrees at 7 bases. The CDR3 consists of 16 residues. The V gene end was trimmed by 4 bases and the J gene end by 4 bases; junction bases not matched to a gene: 13. Germline CDR1 and CDR2: SGDLS and YYNGEE. In DNA, the CDR3 is TGTGCCAGCAGCCCCGTGAGGGGGCGCGGAAGCTATGGCTACACCTTC. Protein product: CASSPVRGRGSYGYTF. Variable domain in full (rest from reference TRBV9 and TRBJ1-2): DSGVTQTPKHLITATGQRVTLRCSPRSGDLSVYWYQQSLDQGLQFLIQYYNGEERAKGNILERFSAQQFPDLHSELNLSSLELGDSALYFCASSPVRGRGSYGYTFGSGTRLTVV.

This clonotype was observed a few times. The V call is TRBV5-6, the J call TRBJ2-5; D unresolved. The CDR3 is 12 residues long. Per germline, CDR1 SGHDT and CDR2 YYEEEE. Between the trimmed V and J ends, which lost 2 bases and 4 bases, there was a span of 6 bases. The CDR3 nucleotides read TGTGCCAGCAGCTTTTCGGTAGAGACCCAGTACTTC. Residues: CASSFSVETQYF. The full variable domain, with the rest looked up from reference TRBV5-6 and TRBJ2-5, is DAGVTQSPTHLIKTRGQQVTLRCSPKSGHDTVSWYQQALGQGPQFIFQYYEEEERQRGNFPDRFSGHQFPNYSSELNVNALLLGDSALYLCASSFSVETQYFGPGTRLLVL.

V and J are TRBV19 and TRBJ2-7; 11 nucleotides match TRBD1. CDR3 length: 15 residues. Germline V gives CDR1 LNHDA, CDR2 SQIVND (reference sequence). The junction had 11 bases not matched to a gene; V was cut back by 9 bases and J by 4 bases. The CDR3 sequence is CASSIFGTGGYEQYF. Here the CDR3 DNA reads TGTGCCAGCTCAATCTTCGGGACAGGGGGTTACGAGCAGTACTTC.

V and J are TRBV27 and TRBJ1-1, with TRBD1 matching 7 bases. The CDR3 covers 17 residues. With 2 bases clipped from V and 5 bases from J, the junction kept 14 bases outside the gene matches. The germline V gene has CDR1 MNHEY and CDR2 SMNVEV (reference sequence). The CDR3 bases are TGTGCCAGCAGTTTAATCGGGAAACAGGGGATTCGGACTGAAGCTTTCTTT. It is translated as CASSLIGKQGIRTEAFF.

This clonotype was recorded a few times. The chain has TRBV6-5 and TRBJ1-1; TRBD1 matches at 7 bases. J was trimmed by 0 bases and V by 4 bases; bases with no gene match: 2. Per germline, CDR1 MNHEY and CDR2 SVGAGI. CDR3 length equals 14 residues. CDR3 sequence reads: CASSLTGMNTEAFF. The CDR3 DNA follows: TGTGCCAGCAGTTTGACAGGGATGAACACTGAAGCTTTCTTT.

Only one count was recorded for this clonotype. The chain carries TRBV19 and TRBJ1-1; D is unresolved. This CDR3 has 12 amino acids. Germline V gene sequence: CDR1 LNHDA, CDR2 SQIVND (reference sequence). V shed 9 bases and J shed 1 base, with 9 bases lying between them. Written as DNA, the CDR3 is TGTGCCAGCCAGAGACCGAACACTGAAGCTTTCTTT. As protein: CASQRPNTEAFF.

The rearrangement uses TRBV7-3 and TRBJ2-3; 16 bases line up with TRBD2. The trim removed 5 bases at V and 4 bases at J, leaving 6 bases unmatched. The germline gives CDR1 SGHTA, CDR2 FQGTGA. The CDR3 sequence is 17 residues long. DNA for the CDR3: TGTGCCAGCAGCCCGGGACTAGCGGGAGGGTTTGCAGATACGCAGTATTTT. Encoded protein: CASSPGLAGGFADTQYF.

The chain employs TRBV6-1 and TRBJ1-1; TRBD1 is a possible D gene (6 bases). CDR3 length: 15 amino acids. Looked up from germline, CDR1 is MNHNS and CDR2 is SASEGT. V lost 0 bases and J lost 6, with 14 bases in between. The CDR3 coding sequence is TGTGCCAGCAGTGAAGCGACGGGGGGGGGCTCTGAAGCTTTCTTT. It codes for CASSEATGGGSEAFF.

The chain uses TRBV5-6 and TRBJ2-7, with TRBD2 as a possible D gene (5 bases). The CDR3 totals 15 residues. The germline V gene encodes CDR1 SGHDT and CDR2 YYEEEE. Deletions cut 1 base from V and 0 bases from J, with 11 bases between. The CDR3 coding sequence is TGTGCCAGCAGCTTGTCCGACACTAGCTCCTACGAGCAGTACGTC. Protein sequence: CASSLSDTSSYEQYV.

The chain uses TRBV20-1 and TRBJ2-2, with D perhaps matching TRBD2 (7 bases). The ends were cut back, 1 base at V and 0 bases at J, with 12 bases in the middle. Germline V gene data show CDR1 as DFQATT and CDR2 as SNEGSKA (reference sequence). This CDR3 has 16 residues. The CDR3: CSARGGRQANTGELFF. DNA for the CDR3: TGCAGTGCTAGAGGCGGGAGACAGGCGAACACCGGGGAGCTGTTTTTT.

V and J are TRBV27 and TRBJ2-7, with TRBD2 matching 8 bases. The CDR3 covers 14 residues. Trimming took 10 bases from V and 1 from J; bases not matched to a gene: 9. Germline V CDR1 and CDR2: MNHEY, SMNVEV (reference sequence). The CDR3 reads CATSPGGESYEQYV. Written as DNA, the CDR3 is TGTGCCACCTCCCCGGGGGGGGAATCCTACGAGCAGTACGTC.

There are a few counts of this clonotype. This chain uses TRBV5-1 with TRBJ1-1; D not resolved. This CDR3 is built from 14 residues. Trimming took off 2 bases at V and 0 bases at J, with 8 bases between the two ends. Germline CDR1 SGHRS, CDR2 YFSETQ. The DNA for the CDR3 is TGCGCCAGCAGCTTTGAGTACATGAACACTGAAGCTTTCTTT. This gives the protein CASSFEYMNTEAFF.

The chain recombines TRBV7-9 with TRBJ2-5; the D is unclear. In germline, CDR1 is SEHNR, CDR2 FQNEAQ (reference sequence). V gave up 6 bases and J gave up 3 bases, with 11 bases separating them. The CDR3 is 13 residues long. The CDR3 is CASRSDPEETQYF. In DNA, the CDR3 is TGTGCCAGCAGATCGGACCCAGAAGAGACCCAGTACTTC. Based on the CDR3 plus reference TRBV7-9 and TRBJ2-5, the full variable domain is DTGVSQNPRHKITKRGQNVTFRCDPISEHNRLYWYRQTLGQGPEFLTYFQNEAQLEKSRLLSDRFSAERPKGSFSTLEIQRTEQGDSAMYLCASRSDPEETQYFGPGTRLLVL.

The genes are TRBV11-3 and TRBJ2-3; TRBD1 might be the D (6 bases). This CDR3 region has 13 residues. Germline CDR1 is SGHNT and CDR2 is YENEEA. Trimming stripped 5 bases from V and 12 bases from J, with 18 bases between. The CDR3 coding sequence is TGTGCCAGCAGCCCCCCCGGAAGGACAGCTCAGTATTTT. It is translated as CASSPPGRTAQYF.

This clonotype was recorded a few times. The gene calls are TRBV6-1 and TRBJ1-1; D gene unclear. CDR1 and CDR2 (germline): MNHNS, SASEGT. The CDR3 runs to 13 residues. V lost 7 bases and J lost 1, with 10 bases in between. In nucleotides, the CDR3 is TGTGCCAGCAACCTGGTGTGGAACACTGAAGCTTTCTTT. It codes for CASNLVWNTEAFF.

V gene TRBV6-5 combines with J gene TRBJ1-1; D gene uncertain. The CDR3 spans 14 residues. Trimming took off 3 bases at V and 2 bases at J, with 10 bases between the two ends. CDR1 MNHEY and CDR2 SVGAGI come from the germline V gene. The CDR3 spells CASSYGFGNTEAFF. The CDR3 nucleotides read TGTGCCAGCAGTTATGGGTTCGGTAACACTGAAGCTTTCTTT.

The CDR3 sequence is CASSYGLAGDLANTGELFF. The CDR3 region has the DNA TGTGCCAGCAGTTACGGGCTAGCGGGGGATCTCGCGAACACCGGGGAGCTGTTTTTT. The chain uses TRBV6-5 and TRBJ2-2; 10 positions match TRBD2. There are 19 residues in the CDR3. Germline lookup yields CDR1 MNHEY and CDR2 SVGAGI. Trimming took 2 bases from V and 0 from J; bases not matched to a gene: 9.

The genes are TRBV4-1 and TRBJ1-2, with 7 bases identical to TRBD1. Germline assignment: CDR1 MGHRA and CDR2 YSYEKL. This CDR3 region has 16 residues. V dropped 1 base and J dropped 4; count of bases not matched to a gene: 9. The CDR3: CASSQGVGTALYGYTF. For the CDR3, the DNA is TGCGCCAGCAGCCAAGGTGTCGGGACAGCCCTCTATGGCTACACCTTC.

J is TRBJ1-5 and V is TRBV5-5; weak D call: TRBD1 (5 bases). Germline V gene lookup returns CDR1 SGHKS and CDR2 YYEKEE (reference sequence). CDR3 length: 13 amino acids. Trimming stripped 0 bases from V and 5 bases from J, with 6 bases between. Written as DNA, the CDR3 is TGTGCCAGCAGCTTGGGGGGGTATCAGCCCCAGCATTTT. Translated, it gives CASSLGGYQPQHF.

The chain links TRBV7-9 to TRBJ1-6; 8 bases align to TRBD1. Trimming cost V 10 bases and J 9 bases; bases outside gene matches: 11. This CDR3 is built from 14 residues. In germline, CDR1 is SEHNR, CDR2 FQNEAQ (reference sequence). CDR3 in DNA: TGTGCCACCGCGGACAGGGACGGGATTTCACCCCTCCACTTT. Translated, it gives CATADRDGISPLHF.